The 8 T cell receptor beta chains below come from one sample, sequenced in a study of blood T cell repertoires in COVID-19. The repertoire was sequenced with immunoSEQ multiplex PCR; TCRdb's copy has only in-frame clones and lacks some. Among about 200,000 clones listed, around 83% were seen once. The sample taken for sequencing was peripheral blood. The receptors stem from a woman aged 80 or over with acute or convalescent COVID-19.

This clone was observed a handful of times. In nucleotides, the CDR3 is TGTGCCACCGCAGGGGGCGTGGACACTGAAGCTTTCTTT. This encodes CATAGGVDTEAFF. The rearrangement joins TRBV10-3 to TRBJ1-1; 8 bases line up with TRBD1. The CDR3 covers 13 residues. The V gene's germline CDR1 is ENHRY and CDR2 SYGVKD. J lost 3 bases, V lost 10 bases, and 7 bases had no gene match.

This sequence joins TRBV5-1 and TRBJ1-3; D might be TRBD1 (5 bases). Trimming shortened V by 0 bases and J by 2 bases, and 15 bases separated the two germline ends. The V gene's germline CDR1 is SGHRS and CDR2 YFSETQ. The CDR3 is 17 residues long. For the CDR3, the DNA is TGCGCCAGCAGCTTGGCGTGGCAGGGCTCGGCTGGAAACACCATATATTTT. It is translated as CASSLAWQGSAGNTIYF. Drawing the rest from reference TRBV5-1 and TRBJ1-3, the complete variable domain is KAGVTQTPRYLIKTRGQQVTLSCSPISGHRSVSWYQQTPGQGLQFLFEYFSETQRNKGNFPGRFSGRQFSNSRSEMNVSTLELGDSALYLCASSLAWQGSAGNTIYFGEGSWLTVV.

The chain has TRBV15 and TRBJ1-5, with 9 positions matching TRBD1. The CDR3 loop spans 15 amino acids. The V gene end was trimmed by 6 bases and the J gene end by 4 bases; junction bases not matched to a gene: 7. The germline V gene has CDR1 LNHNV and CDR2 YYDKDF (reference sequence). The CDR3 is CATSQPGQGNQPQHF. CDR3 sequence (DNA): TGTGCCACCAGTCAACCGGGACAGGGAAATCAGCCCCAGCATTTT.

V gene TRBV19 combines with J gene TRBJ2-7, with D possibly matching TRBD2 (6 bases). Trimming removed 5 bases from V and 4 bases from J, with 12 bases in between. The CDR3 is 13 amino acids. The germline V gene has CDR1 LNHDA and CDR2 SQIVND (reference sequence). DNA of the CDR3: TGTGCCAGTAGTTGGGGGGAAGGTTACGAGCAGTACTTC. It codes for CASSWGEGYEQYF.

This clone was found once. The chain combines TRBV3-1 (or the pseudogene TRBV3-2) with TRBJ2-5, with a possible D match to TRBD2 (5 bases). The CDR3 has 14 residues. Trimming took off 1 base at V and 3 bases at J, with 9 bases between the two ends. The germline V gene has CDR1 LGHDT and CDR2 YNNKEL (reference sequence). The CDR3: CASSQVPGKETQYF. Written as DNA, the CDR3 is TGTGCCAGCAGCCAAGTACCGGGAAAAGAGACCCAGTACTTC.

The chain employs TRBV30 and TRBJ2-1; TRBD1 aligns across 8 bases. The CDR3 is 13 amino acids. The V gene's germline CDR1 is GTSNPN and CDR2 SVGIG (reference sequence). V was clipped by 2 bases and J by 9 bases; unmatched bases: 6. The CDR3 region has the DNA TGTGCCTGGAGTAAGCAGGGGGCGGGTGAGCAGTTCTTC. This encodes CAWSKQGAGEQFF.

CDR3 protein: CASSYGGGLNYGYTF. CDR3 sequence (DNA): TGTGCCAGCAGTTACGGGGGGGGGCTTAACTATGGCTACACCTTC. V gene TRBV6-5 combines with J gene TRBJ1-2; D is possibly TRBD1 (6 bases). CDR1 and CDR2 (germline): MNHEY, SVGAGI. The CDR3 extends over 15 amino acids. The V gene lost 2 bases and the J gene lost 1 base, with 11 bases spanning the gap.

Points on this clone: Its ends do not fully match the called genes, so a read error is possible. V gene TRBV7-2 combines with J gene TRBJ2-7, with 13 bases matching TRBD2. CDR1 is SGHTA, CDR2 FQGNSA, per germline. The CDR3 has 15 residues. The DNA for the CDR3 is TGTGCCAGCAGCTTAGTGGGTGGACTAGCGGGAGCTAACCACTTC. Protein sequence: CASSLVGGLAGANHF.